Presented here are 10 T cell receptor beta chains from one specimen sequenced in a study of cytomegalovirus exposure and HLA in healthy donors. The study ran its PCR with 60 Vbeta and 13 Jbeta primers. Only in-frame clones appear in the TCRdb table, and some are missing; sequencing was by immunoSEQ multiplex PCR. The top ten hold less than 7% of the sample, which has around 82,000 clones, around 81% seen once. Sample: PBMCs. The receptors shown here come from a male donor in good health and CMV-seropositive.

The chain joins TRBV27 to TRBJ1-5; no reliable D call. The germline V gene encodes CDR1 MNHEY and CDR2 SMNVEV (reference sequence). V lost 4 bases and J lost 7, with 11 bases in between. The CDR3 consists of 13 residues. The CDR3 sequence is CASSYVSRQPQHF. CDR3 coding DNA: TGTGCCAGCAGTTATGTTTCGAGACAGCCCCAGCATTTT.

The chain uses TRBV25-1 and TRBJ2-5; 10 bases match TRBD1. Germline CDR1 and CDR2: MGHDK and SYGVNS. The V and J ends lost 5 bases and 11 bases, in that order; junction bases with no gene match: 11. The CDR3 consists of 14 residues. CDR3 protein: CASSSTGGTGEQYF. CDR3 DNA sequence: TGTGCCAGCAGTTCGACAGGGGGCACGGGGGAGCAGTACTTC.

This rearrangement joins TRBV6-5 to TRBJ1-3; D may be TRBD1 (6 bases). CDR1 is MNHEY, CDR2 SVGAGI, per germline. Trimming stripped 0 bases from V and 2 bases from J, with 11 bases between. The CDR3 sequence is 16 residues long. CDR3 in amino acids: CASSYSTGIAGNTIYF. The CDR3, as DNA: TGTGCCAGCAGTTACTCCACAGGGATCGCTGGAAACACCATATATTTT.

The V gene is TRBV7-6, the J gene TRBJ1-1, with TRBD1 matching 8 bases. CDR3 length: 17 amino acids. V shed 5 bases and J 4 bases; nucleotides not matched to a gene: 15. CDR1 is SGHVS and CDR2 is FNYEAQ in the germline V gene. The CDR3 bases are TGTGCCAGCAGCCGATATCCCCAGGGGGCCCGGGGCACTGAAGCTTTCTTT. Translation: CASSRYPQGARGTEAFF.

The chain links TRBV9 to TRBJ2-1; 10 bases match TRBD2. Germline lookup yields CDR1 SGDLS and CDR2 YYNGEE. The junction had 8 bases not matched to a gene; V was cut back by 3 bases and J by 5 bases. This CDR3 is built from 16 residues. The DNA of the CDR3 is TGTGCCAGCAGCGGAACTTCTAGCGGGGGCCACAATGAGCAGTTCTTC. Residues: CASSGTSSGGHNEQFF.

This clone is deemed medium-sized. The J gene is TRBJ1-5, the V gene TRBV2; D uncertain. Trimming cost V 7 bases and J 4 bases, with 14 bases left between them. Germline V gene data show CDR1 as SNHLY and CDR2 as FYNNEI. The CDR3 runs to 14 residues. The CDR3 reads CASTWRADNQPQHF. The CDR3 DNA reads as TGTGCCAGCACATGGCGGGCAGATAATCAGCCCCAGCATTTT.

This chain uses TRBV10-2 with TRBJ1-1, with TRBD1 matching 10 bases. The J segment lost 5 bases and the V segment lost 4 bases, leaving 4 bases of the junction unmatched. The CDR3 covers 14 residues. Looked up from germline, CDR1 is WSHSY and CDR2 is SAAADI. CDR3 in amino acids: CASSGTGGWTEAFF. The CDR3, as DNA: TGCGCCAGCAGTGGGACAGGGGGATGGACTGAAGCTTTCTTT.

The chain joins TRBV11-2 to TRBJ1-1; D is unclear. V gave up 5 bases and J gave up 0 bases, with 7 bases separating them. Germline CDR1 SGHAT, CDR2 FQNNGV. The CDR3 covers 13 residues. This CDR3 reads CASSPSLNTEAFF. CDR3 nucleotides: TGTGCCAGCAGCCCCTCCCTGAACACTGAAGCTTTCTTT.

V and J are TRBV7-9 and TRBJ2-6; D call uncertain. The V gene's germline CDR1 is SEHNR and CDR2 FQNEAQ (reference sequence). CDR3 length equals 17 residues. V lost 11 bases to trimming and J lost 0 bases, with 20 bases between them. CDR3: CASPGGRRYSGANVLTF. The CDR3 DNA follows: TGTGCCTCTCCCGGCGGTAGACGGTACTCTGGGGCCAACGTCCTGACTTTC.

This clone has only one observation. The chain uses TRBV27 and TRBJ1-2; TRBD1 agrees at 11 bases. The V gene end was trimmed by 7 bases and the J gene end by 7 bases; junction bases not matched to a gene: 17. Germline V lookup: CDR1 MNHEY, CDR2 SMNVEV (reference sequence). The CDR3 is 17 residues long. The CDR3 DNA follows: TGTGCCAGCATGGGGTTGGGACAGGGGGGGGCTGAGGGTGGCTACACCTTC. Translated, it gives CASMGLGQGGAEGGYTF.